This T cell receptor (beta chain) was recorded in a study of untreated major depressive disorder. Here immunoSEQ multiplex PCR was the method, and the copy in TCRdb shows in-frame clones only, minus some. The sample yields around 23,000 clones, about 89% seen once. General study findings and limits: Depressed patients' CD4+ T cells carried increased TRBV05-01 (Vbeta 5.1) usage versus control CD4+ T cells.

On this clone itself: Its target is unknown.

Germline CDR1 reads SGDLS; CDR2 reads YYNGEE. There are 14 residues in the CDR3. The ends were cut back, 0 bases at V and 9 bases at J, with 13 bases in the middle. The specimen sequenced was CD4+ T cells from PBMCs. The chain carries TRBV9 and TRBJ2-1; D unresolved. The sequence was collected from a woman in her thirties with major depressive disorder. CDR3 region: CASSVEGSPGEQFF. In DNA form, the CDR3 reads TGTGCCAGCAGCGTAGAGGGAAGCCCGGGTGAGCAGTTCTTC.